The table lists the clone carrying this T cell receptor beta chain with many counts. Its antigen remains unknown. The TCR beta library used iRepertoire HTBI primers with Arm-PCR amplification of CDR3. TCRdb passed the multiplex PCR reads through MiXCR, listing each CDR3 protein once. The data contain fewer than 450,000 distinct CDR3 sequences, about a quarter of them singletons. Time point given: persistent/refractory GD, antithyroid drugs over 5 years with positive TRAb. From PBMCs, RNA was extracted and then used to make the TCR library. This record comes from a study of regulatory T cells in long-lasting Graves disease. General study points: Possibly, accuracy suffered from the small sample size.

V was clipped by 10 bases and J by 8 bases; unmatched bases: 9. Germline values: CDR1 MDHEN, CDR2 SYDVKM. CDR3 size: 13 residues. Here the sequenced sample was peripheral blood mononuclear cells (PBMCs), taken when the disease was refractory, from a patient treated with antithyroid drugs. This chain links TRBV28 with TRBJ2-7; 12 bases are shared with TRBD2. The clonotype comes from a female donor with Graves disease. The CDR3 protein is CATLAGTSGQQYF. In nucleotides, the CDR3 is TGTGCCACCTTAGCCGGGACTAGCGGGCAGCAGTACTTC.